These T cell receptor beta chains were read from a single sample in a study of PD-L1 blockade in urothelial cancer. Here immunoSEQ multiplex PCR was the method, and the copy in TCRdb shows in-frame clones only, minus some. The table shows about 45,000 clones, with roughly 88% occurring only once. Source: PBMCs, taken around atezolizumab (anti-PD-L1) treatment. The receptors shown here come from a donor aged 40 or older with urothelial cancer. The CDR3 runs from the conserved cysteine through the conserved F or W. D genes are given only for firm matches. Some rows have no size entry. The others give once, few or many, or a class for an expanded clone.

D gene	V gene	J gene	clone size	CDR3 protein
-	TRBV4-2	TRBJ2-5	-	CASSQDLASRQTQYF
-	TRBV19	TRBJ2-6	-	CASSIPRAGANVLTF
-	TRBV7-2	TRBJ1-5	-	CASRGGSNQPQHF
TRBD2	TRBV2	TRBJ2-3	-	CASTPTSGRGTQYF
-	TRBV28	TRBJ2-2	once	CASMSGAGELFF
-	TRBV6-1	TRBJ1-2	once	CASIAGNNYGYTF
TRBD1	TRBV29-1	TRBJ1-1	few	CSVRQGNTEAFF
-	TRBV11-1	TRBJ2-7	once	CASSRSTGGYEQYF
-	TRBV20-1	TRBJ2-7	-	CSALTYYEQYF
-	TRBV27	TRBJ1-1	-	CASSSLWQGRPEAFF
-	TRBV7-8	TRBJ1-4	-	CASSLARPRGTNEKLFF
-	TRBV5-1	TRBJ2-1	-	CASSNSNSYNEQFF
TRBD2	TRBV19	TRBJ2-3	once	CASSPSGRASSTDTQYF
-	TRBV7-3	TRBJ2-2	-	CASSAGPGELFF
TRBD2	TRBV18	TRBJ2-7	-	CASSRGDAYEQYF
TRBD2	TRBV5-6	TRBJ2-1	-	CASSPPPGGGYNEQFF
-	TRBV4-3	TRBJ1-2	once	CASSQGGGGSTF
TRBD2	TRBV30	TRBJ2-3	-	CALGRARTDTQYF
TRBD2	TRBV27	TRBJ2-7	-	CASSLGRGLAGGREQYF
-	TRBV7-2	TRBJ2-4	-	CASSLGGQGTKNIQYF
-	TRBV11-3	TRBJ1-1	once	CASSLGGGQNTEAFF
-	TRBV7-2	TRBJ2-2	-	CATLSAGELFF
-	TRBV2	TRBJ2-7	-	CASTRTAYEQYF
-	TRBV7-2	TRBJ2-5	-	CASSFRRETQYF
-	TRBV6-1	TRBJ1-5	-	CASRGGAVGQPQHF
-	TRBV10-3	TRBJ2-7	few	CAISPRGQGPYEQYF
TRBD2	TRBV7-9	TRBJ2-5	-	CASSSREASGQETQYF
TRBD2	TRBV30	TRBJ2-2	-	CAWIRPTSGQTPNTGELFF
-	TRBV4-1	TRBJ1-2	-	CASSQDRGGHPNYGYTF
TRBD1	TRBV15	TRBJ1-4	-	CATSSRDSRNEKLFF
TRBD1	TRBV5-6	TRBJ2-1	-	CASSLAWTGGPYNEQFF
TRBD1	TRBV5-1	TRBJ2-7	-	CASSLPGTGGSYEQYF
-	TRBV4-1	TRBJ1-4	-	CASSRYPGLLDEKLFF
TRBD2	TRBV4-3	TRBJ2-3	-	CASSPGGGFTDTQYF
TRBD2	TRBV27	TRBJ2-5	-	CASSYSGRRETQYF
TRBD2	TRBV9	TRBJ2-5	-	CASSVAGGWGETQYF
TRBD2	TRBV5-4	TRBJ2-1	-	CASSHTSGKNNEQFF
TRBD2	TRBV19	TRBJ2-7	-	CASSMASGRYEQYF
-	TRBV5-4	TRBJ1-2	few	CASSAGQSYGYTF
-	TRBV18	TRBJ1-4	-	CASSPEGQPNEKLFF
-	TRBV30	TRBJ2-1	-	CAWSNSGNEQFF
TRBD1	TRBV29-1	TRBJ2-1	-	CSVAGQGAVYNEQFF
-	TRBV30	TRBJ1-2	-	CAWSTTGNYGYTF
-	TRBV4-2	TRBJ2-5	-	CASSPGETQYF
TRBD2	TRBV15	TRBJ2-3	-	CATSPGTSGSTDTQYF
-	TRBV5-1	TRBJ2-1	few	CASSGSGNEQFF
-	TRBV19	TRBJ1-1	-	CASSPLGGSAEAFF
TRBD2	TRBV9	TRBJ2-5	few	CASSVAGEGWETQYF
TRBD2	TRBV29-1	TRBJ2-3	-	CSVRGGGAPTDTQYF
TRBD2	TRBV27	TRBJ2-7	-	CASSAHIGGIGGGGYEQYF
-	TRBV11-1	TRBJ2-1	once	CASSFGASYNEQFF
-	TRBV5-3	TRBJ2-7	-	CARSLRRGEGHEQYF
-	TRBV18	TRBJ1-1	-	CASSPPGRGTEAFF
TRBD1	TRBV5-6	TRBJ1-5	-	CASSAQGYGQPQHF
TRBD2	TRBV14	TRBJ2-3	-	CASSQGAGGKQLAGDRDTQYF
-	TRBV27	TRBJ2-5	-	CASSLLVAARETQYF
-	TRBV9	TRBJ1-1	few	CASSPRQASTEAFF
-	TRBV7-3	TRBJ2-5	-	CASSSEPGKETQYF
TRBD1	TRBV5-4	TRBJ1-2	-	CASSSGDRGGAPSGTF
TRBD2	TRBV7-9	TRBJ2-5	-	CASSFWASGEETQYF